These 10 T cell receptor beta chains were sequenced from one sample in a study of blood T cell repertoires in COVID-19. The table came from immunoSEQ multiplex PCR; TCRdb's copy has only in-frame clones and leaves some out. The sample lists 140,000 or so clones; 85% were seen once. Sequencing input: PBMCs or T cells enriched from blood (not recorded which). Receptors originate from a woman aged 40 to 50 who had recovered from COVID-19.

The chain is built from TRBV2 and TRBJ2-3; 8 bases fit TRBD2. The CDR3 totals 14 residues. V shed 6 bases and J 5 bases; nucleotides not matched to a gene: 7. The germline V gene has CDR1 SNHLY and CDR2 FYNNEI. CDR3 DNA: TGTGCCAGCAGAAGGGAGGCGGGAGGAGATACGCAGTATTTT. Its protein product is CASRREAGGDTQYF.

The V and J genes are TRBV6-5 and TRBJ1-1, with D possibly being TRBD1 (5 bases). Trimming removed 7 bases at V and 4 bases at J, with 16 bases between. This CDR3 has 14 amino acids. CDR1 MNHEY and CDR2 SVGAGI come from the germline V gene. The CDR3 here is CASTLAGGVTEAFF. In DNA, the CDR3 is TGTGCCAGCACACTAGCGGGGGGTGTCACTGAAGCTTTCTTT.

The J gene is TRBJ2-5, the V gene TRBV5-1; 9 nucleotides line up with TRBD2. J gave up 4 bases and V 5 bases, and 9 bases lay outside the gene matches. The CDR3 extends over 15 amino acids. In germline, CDR1 is SGHRS, CDR2 YFSETQ. CDR3 region: CASRGASGDPETQYF. The CDR3 DNA reads TGCGCCAGCAGGGGTGCTAGCGGGGACCCAGAGACCCAGTACTTC.

The chain joins TRBV6-5 to TRBJ2-7; 11 nucleotides align to TRBD2. The V gene end was trimmed by 8 bases and the J gene end by 6 bases; junction bases not matched to a gene: 6. Germline assignment: CDR1 MNHEY and CDR2 SVGAGI. The CDR3 totals 13 residues. The DNA for the CDR3 is TGTGCCAGCTCACCGGGACTAGCGGTCGAGCAGTACTTC. Its translation: CASSPGLAVEQYF.

CDR3 nucleotides: TGCAGCGTCCGGGACACGTATAGCAATCAGCCCCAGCATTTT. Protein product: CSVRDTYSNQPQHF. The J gene is TRBJ1-5, the V gene TRBV29-1, with TRBD1 as a possible D gene (6 bases). Germline CDR1 SQVTM, CDR2 ANQGSEA. The V end was cut by 6 bases, the J end by 0 bases, with 12 bases between. This CDR3 is built from 14 residues.

This chain joins TRBV30 and TRBJ1-1; maybe TRBD1 (6 bases). V lost 2 bases to trimming and J lost 0 bases, with 13 bases between them. The CDR3 is 15 residues long. Germline CDR1 reads GTSNPN; CDR2 reads SVGIG (reference sequence). CDR3: CAWSRGGYLNTEAFF. The CDR3 nucleotides are TGTGCCTGGAGTAGGGGGGGTTATTTGAACACTGAAGCTTTCTTT.

The chain uses TRBV29-1 and TRBJ1-1, with D perhaps matching TRBD1 (6 bases). V was pared by 0 bases and J by 0 bases, with 14 bases between. Germline V lookup: CDR1 SQVTM, CDR2 ANQGSEA. The CDR3 has 16 amino acids. This CDR3 reads CSVEEGYREMNTEAFF. Here the CDR3 DNA reads TGCAGCGTTGAAGAGGGGTACAGGGAAATGAACACTGAAGCTTTCTTT.

This clone has only one observation. The chain employs TRBV27 and TRBJ2-7; TRBD1 matches 9 bases. Germline loops: CDR1 MNHEY, CDR2 SMNVEV (reference sequence). The CDR3 runs 17 residues. J lost 6 bases, V lost 5 bases, and 17 bases had no gene match. The chain's CDR3 is CASSRRRDRVAMVEQYF. In nucleotides, the CDR3 is TGTGCCAGCAGTCGCCGCCGGGACAGGGTTGCTATGGTCGAGCAGTACTTC.

This clone appeared a single time. The genes are TRBV29-1 and TRBJ1-2; 7 positions match TRBD1. This CDR3 is built from 14 residues. Per germline, CDR1 SQVTM and CDR2 ANQGSEA. V was clipped by 5 bases and J by 6 bases; unmatched bases: 12. The CDR3 DNA reads as TGCAGCGTTCCACCTGGGACAGAAAGGAATGGCTACACCTTC. Translation: CSVPPGTERNGYTF.

The table lists this clone with a few counts. The chain employs TRBV18 and TRBJ1-2, with D perhaps TRBD1 (6 bases). This CDR3 contains 17 residues. With 1 base removed from V and 0 bases from J, the gap between germline ends came to 15 bases. Germline values: CDR1 KGHSH, CDR2 LQKENI. The DNA of the CDR3 is TGTGCCAGCTCACCACAAGGTACAGGGACGCCTAACTATGGCTACACCTTC. Its protein product is CASSPQGTGTPNYGYTF.